The clone carrying this TCR beta chain was counted only a few times. Its antigen is as yet unknown. One entry per CDR3 protein, called by TCRdb with MiXCR from the 5' RACE reads. The table includes 250,000 to 350,000 distinct CDR3 sequences, approximately 10% detected once. This record comes from a study of T cells after yellow fever vaccination. The study, taken as a whole, reports: Clones that expanded after primary vaccination mostly reappeared after the booster (around 96% CD4, about 91% CD8).

The germline gives CDR1 SGHTA, CDR2 FQGNSA. V was clipped by 3 bases and J by 5 bases, with 10 bases between them. CDR3 length: 14 amino acids. The source material was CD4+ T cells sorted from PBMCs, sampled 5 days after the yellow fever booster vaccination. This TCR was recovered from a man aged 18 to 30 who received the YFV17D yellow fever vaccine. The chain combines TRBV7-2 with TRBJ2-2; TRBD1 is a possible D gene (6 bases). The CDR3 DNA is TGTGCCAGCAGCTTCCAGGGGCAGACCGGGGAGCTGTTTTTT. This encodes CASSFQGQTGELFF.